This T cell receptor beta chain was sequenced during a study of cytomegalovirus exposure and HLA in healthy donors. Looking at the study overall: Drawn from HLA-typed donors, 80 million to 95 million unique TCRs were held in an early data release. General study points: The authors reported that TCR beta sequences could predict HLA-A and HLA-B alleles. These predictions were accurate for most subjects in the first cohort.

Trimming cost V 5 bases and J 2 bases; bases outside gene matches: 6. This CDR3 has 14 residues. Germline V lookup: CDR1 LNHDA, CDR2 SQIVND (reference sequence). The PCR used 60 Vbeta and 13 Jbeta primers. Sequencing was performed with immunoSEQ multiplex PCR; in TCRdb, only in-frame clones are kept and a portion is missing. The sample totals around 200,000 clones; its top ten clones hold roughly 0.83%. As regards this clone: Its matching antigen is unknown.

The genes are TRBV19 and TRBJ2-7; 7 bases match TRBD1. Material: PBMCs. The sequence came from a woman younger than 30 in good health and CMV-seropositive. The CDR3 sequence is CASSSAGGAYEQYF. CDR3 sequence (DNA): TGTGCCAGTAGTTCGGCAGGGGGTGCCTACGAGCAGTACTTC.